Presented here are 8 T cell receptor beta chains from one specimen sequenced in a study of T cells in localized non-small cell lung cancer. Profiled with immunoSEQ multiplex PCR; TCRdb holds only in-frame clones, not every one. This sample has some 21,000 clones, with roughly 90% found just once. Sequencing was performed on peripheral blood, taken before any cancer treatment. These TCRs come from a man aged 40 to 70 with stage I lung adenocarcinoma.

This chain uses TRBV18 with TRBJ1-1; no definite D call. The CDR3 has 14 amino acids. Germline assignment: CDR1 KGHSH and CDR2 LQKENI. Trimming cost V 2 bases and J 0 bases, with 7 bases left between them. The CDR3 coding sequence is TGTGCCAGCTCACCAGGCCCTGTGAACACTGAAGCTTTCTTT. It is translated as CASSPGPVNTEAFF.

In DNA form, the CDR3 reads TGTGCCAGCAGTGGGAGAACTAGCGGTTACTCCTACGAGCAGTACTTC. Translation gives CASSGRTSGYSYEQYF. The chain links TRBV2 to TRBJ2-7, with 8 bases matching TRBD2. V shed 4 bases, J shed 0 bases, and the junction held 8 bases outside the gene matches. The length of the CDR3 is 16 residues. Per germline, CDR1 SNHLY and CDR2 FYNNEI.

The chain has TRBV2 and TRBJ2-1; possible D gene TRBD1, 6 bases. The V end was cut by 8 bases, the J end by 5 bases, with 13 bases between. CDR1 is SNHLY and CDR2 is FYNNEI in the germline V gene. This CDR3 has 13 amino acids. CDR3: CASSVRQDNEQFF. The CDR3 coding sequence is TGTGCCAGCTCCGTTCGACAGGACAATGAGCAGTTCTTC.

This sequence joins TRBV7-9 and TRBJ1-6; possibly TRBD1 for D (5 bases). Looked up from germline, CDR1 is SEHNR and CDR2 is FQNEAQ (reference sequence). V was clipped by 5 bases and J by 12 bases, with 11 bases between them. The CDR3 consists of 12 residues. The CDR3 bases are TGTGCCAGCAGCGGGGGACTACTACCCCTCCACTTT. Protein: CASSGGLLPLHF. The complete variable domain, with remaining parts taken from reference TRBV7-9 and TRBJ1-6, reads DTGVSQNPRHKITKRGQNVTFRCDPISEHNRLYWYRQTLGQGPEFLTYFQNEAQLEKSRLLSDRFSAERPKGSFSTLEIQRTEQGDSAMYLCASSGGLLPLHFGNGTRLTVT.

The chain employs TRBV6-1 and TRBJ1-5; no definite D call. The CDR3 spans 13 residues. Germline V gene lookup returns CDR1 MNHNS and CDR2 SASEGT. V dropped 2 bases and J dropped 5 bases, with 7 bases sitting between them. The CDR3 nucleotides read TGTGCCAGCAGTGAACAGCTTCATCAGCCCCAGCATTTT. Encoded protein: CASSEQLHQPQHF.

The V call is TRBV6-1, the J call TRBJ2-1; 12 positions match TRBD1. J lost 7 bases, V lost 6 bases, and 7 bases had no gene match. The CDR3 has 15 amino acids. Germline CDR1 is MNHNS and CDR2 is SASEGT. The CDR3 is CASRPGQGAENEQFF. In DNA form, the CDR3 reads TGTGCCAGCAGGCCGGGACAGGGGGCAGAAAATGAGCAGTTCTTC.

The chain is built from TRBV4-2 and TRBJ1-2; 10 nucleotides agree with TRBD1. Germline trimming cut 0 bases from V and 6 bases from J; bases unmatched to any gene: 7. The germline V gene encodes CDR1 LGHNA and CDR2 YNFKEQ. The CDR3 covers 16 residues. This CDR3 is CASSQEWGQGPDGYTF. CDR3 coding DNA: TGTGCCAGCAGCCAAGAATGGGGACAGGGGCCAGATGGCTACACCTTC.

This chain links TRBV30 with TRBJ1-3; 8 nucleotides agree with TRBD1. Germline lookup yields CDR1 GTSNPN and CDR2 SVGIG (reference sequence). After removal of 0 bases from V and 7 bases from J, the junction contained 11 bases not matched to a gene. The CDR3 covers 16 residues. The CDR3 reads CAWSVRSGTGSNTIYF. The DNA for the CDR3 is TGTGCCTGGAGTGTCAGGTCCGGGACAGGCTCTAACACCATATATTTT.